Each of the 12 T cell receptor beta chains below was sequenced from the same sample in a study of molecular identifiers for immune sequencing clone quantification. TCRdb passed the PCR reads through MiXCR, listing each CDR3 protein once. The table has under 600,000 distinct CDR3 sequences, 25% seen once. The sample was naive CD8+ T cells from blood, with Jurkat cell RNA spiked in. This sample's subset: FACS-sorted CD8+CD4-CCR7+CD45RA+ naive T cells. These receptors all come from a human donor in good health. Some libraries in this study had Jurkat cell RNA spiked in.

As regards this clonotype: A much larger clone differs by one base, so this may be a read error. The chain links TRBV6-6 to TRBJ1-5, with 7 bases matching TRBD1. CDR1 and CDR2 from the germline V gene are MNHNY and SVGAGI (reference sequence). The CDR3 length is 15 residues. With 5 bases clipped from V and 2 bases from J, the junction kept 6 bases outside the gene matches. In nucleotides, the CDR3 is TGTGCCAGCAGTACGACAGGGAGGGGCAATCAGCCCCAGCATTTT. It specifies CASSTTGRGNQPQHF.

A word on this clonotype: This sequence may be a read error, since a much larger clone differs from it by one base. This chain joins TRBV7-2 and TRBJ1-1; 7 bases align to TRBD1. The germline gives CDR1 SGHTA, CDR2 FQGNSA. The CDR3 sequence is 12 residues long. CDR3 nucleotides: TGTGCCGGCAGCTTTTGGGACAGTGAAGCTTTCTTT. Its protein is CAGSFWDSEAFF.

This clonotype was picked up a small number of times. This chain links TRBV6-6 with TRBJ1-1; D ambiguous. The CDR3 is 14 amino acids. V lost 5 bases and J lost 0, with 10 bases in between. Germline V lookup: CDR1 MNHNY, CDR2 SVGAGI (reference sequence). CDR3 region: CASSPQRLNTEAFF. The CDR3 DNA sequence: TGTGCCAGCAGTCCCCAGAGGTTGAACACTGAAGCTTTCTTT.

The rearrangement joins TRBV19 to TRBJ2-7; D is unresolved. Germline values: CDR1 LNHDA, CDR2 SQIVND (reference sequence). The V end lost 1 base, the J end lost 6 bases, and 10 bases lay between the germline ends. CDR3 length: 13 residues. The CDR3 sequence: CASSIGTLCEQYF. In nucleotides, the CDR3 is TGTGCCAGTAGTATAGGAACGCTATGCGAGCAGTACTTC.

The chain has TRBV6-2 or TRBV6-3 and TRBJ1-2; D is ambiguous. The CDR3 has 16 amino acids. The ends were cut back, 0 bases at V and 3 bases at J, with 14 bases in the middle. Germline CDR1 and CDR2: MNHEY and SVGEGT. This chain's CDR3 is CASSYSVGDPDYGYTF. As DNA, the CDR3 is TGTGCCAGCAGTTACTCGGTTGGAGATCCGGACTATGGCTACACCTTC.

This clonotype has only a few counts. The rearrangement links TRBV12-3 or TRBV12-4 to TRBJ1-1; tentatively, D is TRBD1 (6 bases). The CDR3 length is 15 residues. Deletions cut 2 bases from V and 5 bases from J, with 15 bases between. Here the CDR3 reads CASSLREQGRTEAFF. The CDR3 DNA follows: TGTGCCAGCAGTTTAAGAGAGCAGGGGAGGACTGAAGCTTTCTTT.

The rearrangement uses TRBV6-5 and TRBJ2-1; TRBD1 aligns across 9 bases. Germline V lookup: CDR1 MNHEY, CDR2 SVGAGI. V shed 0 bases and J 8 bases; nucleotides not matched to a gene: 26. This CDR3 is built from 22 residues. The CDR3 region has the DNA TGTGCCAGCAGTTACTCGGCCTACGGAGACAGGGGGAACCCGGTACCTATGGATGAGCAGTTCTTC. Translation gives CASSYSAYGDRGNPVPMDEQFF.

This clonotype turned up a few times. The CDR3 protein is CASSQDGTAATNEKLFF. The CDR3 coding sequence is TGCGCCAGCAGCCAAGATGGGACGGCCGCAACTAATGAAAAACTGTTTTTT. The chain has TRBV4-3 and TRBJ1-4; a weak D match, TRBD1 (5 bases). V was cut by 0 bases and J by 0 bases, with 11 bases left in between. The CDR3 is 17 amino acids. CDR1 LGHNA and CDR2 YSLEER come from the germline V gene.

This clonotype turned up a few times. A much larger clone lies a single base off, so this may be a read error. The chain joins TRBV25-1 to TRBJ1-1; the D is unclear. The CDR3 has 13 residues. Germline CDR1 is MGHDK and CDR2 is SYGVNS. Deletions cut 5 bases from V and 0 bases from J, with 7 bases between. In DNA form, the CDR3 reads TGTGCCAGCAGTACACAGATGAACACTGAAGCTTTCTTT. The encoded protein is CASSTQMNTEAFF.

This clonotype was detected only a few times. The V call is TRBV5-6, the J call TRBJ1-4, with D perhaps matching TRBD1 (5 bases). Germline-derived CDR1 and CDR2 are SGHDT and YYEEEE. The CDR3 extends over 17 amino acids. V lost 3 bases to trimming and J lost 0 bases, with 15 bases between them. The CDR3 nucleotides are TGTGCCAGCAGCTGGGGGGGTTCGGGGTCAACTAATGAAAAACTGTTTTTT. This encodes CASSWGGSGSTNEKLFF.

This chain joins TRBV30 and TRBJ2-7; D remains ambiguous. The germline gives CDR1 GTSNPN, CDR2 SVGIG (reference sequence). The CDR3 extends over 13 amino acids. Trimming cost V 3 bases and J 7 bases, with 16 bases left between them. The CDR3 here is CAWSLGRPNEQYF. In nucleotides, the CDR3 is TGTGCCTGGAGCCTAGGACGGCCCAATGAGCAGTACTTC.

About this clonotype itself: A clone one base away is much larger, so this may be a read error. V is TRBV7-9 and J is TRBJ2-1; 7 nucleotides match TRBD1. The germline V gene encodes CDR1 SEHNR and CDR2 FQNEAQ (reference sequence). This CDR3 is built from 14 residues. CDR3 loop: CASSSWDSYNAQFF. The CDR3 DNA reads TGTGCCAGCAGCTCGTGGGACAGCTACAATGCGCAGTTCTTC. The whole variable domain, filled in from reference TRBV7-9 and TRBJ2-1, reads DTGVSQNPRHKITKRGQNVTFRCDPISEHNRLYWYRQTLGQGPEFLTYFQNEAQLEKSRLLSDRFSAERPKGSFSTLEIQRTEQGDSAMYLCASSSWDSYNAQFFGPGTRLTVL.